Listed here are 10 T cell receptor beta chains from one sample, sequenced in a study of cytomegalovirus exposure and HLA in healthy donors. It was with 60 Vbeta and 13 Jbeta primers that the PCR ran. Here immunoSEQ multiplex PCR was the method, and the copy in TCRdb shows in-frame clones only, minus some. The table records over 80,000 clones, 73% of them present only once. The specimen was PBMCs. The receptors were sampled from a middle-aged man in good health and CMV-seronegative.

This chain joins TRBV5-4 and TRBJ1-5; 8 nucleotides line up with TRBD1. The V segment lost 4 bases and the J segment 4 bases; nucleotides outside the gene matches: 13. CDR1 SGHNT and CDR2 YYREEE come from the germline V gene (reference sequence). This CDR3 contains 17 residues. CDR3 nucleotides: TGTGCCAGCAGCCTTACGACAGGGGAGGAGGTGAATCAGCCCCAGCATTTT. Amino acid sequence: CASSLTTGEEVNQPQHF. Combining the CDR3 with reference TRBV5-4 and TRBJ1-5 gives the whole variable domain ETGVTQSPTHLIKTRGQQVTLRCSSQSGHNTVSWYQQALGQGPQFIFQYYREEENGRGNFPPRFSGLQFPNYSSELNVNALELDDSALYLCASSLTTGEEVNQPQHFGDGTRLSIL.

This rearrangement joins TRBV7-8 to TRBJ2-7; D might be TRBD2 (6 bases). The V and J ends lost 5 bases and 5 bases respectively, with 16 bases between them. Germline V gene lookup returns CDR1 SGHVS and CDR2 FQNEAQ. The CDR3 is 14 residues long. CDR3: CASSVRDLTHEQYF. The CDR3 coding sequence is TGTGCCAGCAGCGTCCGGGACTTGACACACGAGCAGTACTTC.

The chain combines TRBV2 with TRBJ2-3; D possibly corresponds to TRBD1 (5 bases). The length of the CDR3 is 16 residues. V was trimmed by 6 bases and J by 1 base, leaving 17 bases between them. Germline lookup yields CDR1 SNHLY and CDR2 FYNNEI. CDR3 DNA sequence: TGTGCCAGCAGCCGGTGGGGTCAGGGTGGCACAGATACGCAGTATTTT. Translation: CASSRWGQGGTDTQYF.

J is TRBJ2-5 and V is TRBV25-1; 8 positions agree with TRBD1. Germline V CDR1 and CDR2: MGHDK, SYGVNS. V was pared by 6 bases and J by 4 bases, with 7 bases of the junction left unmatched. This CDR3 contains 14 residues. The CDR3, as DNA: TGTGCCAGCAGACCGACAGGGGCTCTAGAGACCCAGTACTTC. Residues: CASRPTGALETQYF.

This clone was recorded only once. The chain has TRBV5-6 and TRBJ1-5; 9 nucleotides align to TRBD1. Looked up from germline, CDR1 is SGHDT and CDR2 is YYEEEE. The CDR3 is made up of 13 amino acids. J gave up 12 bases and V 2 bases, and 6 bases lay outside the gene matches. CDR3 in DNA: TGTGCCAGCAGCTTTTTAGGACAGGGGAACCAGCATTTT. Encoded protein: CASSFLGQGNQHF. The full variable domain, its missing parts supplied by reference TRBV5-6 and TRBJ1-5, is DAGVTQSPTHLIKTRGQQVTLRCSPKSGHDTVSWYQQALGQGPQFIFQYYEEEERQRGNFPDRFSGHQFPNYSSELNVNALLLGDSALYLCASSFLGQGNQHFGDGTRLSIL.

The V call is TRBV6-5, the J call TRBJ2-3; 9 nucleotides match TRBD2. The CDR3 totals 16 residues. V shed 0 bases, J shed 4 bases, and the junction held 5 bases outside the gene matches. CDR1 MNHEY and CDR2 SVGAGI come from the germline V gene. The CDR3 DNA sequence: TGTGCCAGCAGTTACTCTAGGACTAGCGCATCAGATACGCAGTATTTT. Translating gives CASSYSRTSASDTQYF.

This chain links TRBV25-1 with TRBJ2-3, with D tentatively TRBD2 (5 bases). V was shortened by 1 base and J by 5 bases, with 10 bases between the two germline ends. The CDR3 consists of 14 residues. CDR1 MGHDK and CDR2 SYGVNS come from the germline V gene. CDR3 coding DNA: TGTGCCAGCAGTGAATTTAGCGAGGTAGATACGCAGTATTTT. It encodes CASSEFSEVDTQYF.

V gene TRBV4-3 combines with J gene TRBJ2-1; TRBD2 matches at 8 bases. CDR3 size: 16 residues. Germline V gives CDR1 LGHNA, CDR2 YSLEER. With 1 base clipped from V and 4 bases from J, the junction kept 6 bases outside the gene matches. In DNA, the CDR3 is TGCGCCAGCAGCCAAGTTCCAGCGGGAGTGTACAATGAGCAGTTCTTC. Amino acids: CASSQVPAGVYNEQFF.

This clone has just a few counts. V usage is TRBV4-2 and J usage is TRBJ2-7, with unresolved D. Germline V lookup: CDR1 LGHNA, CDR2 YNFKEQ. This CDR3 contains 15 residues. V was pared by 0 bases and J by 0 bases, with 9 bases between. This CDR3 reads CASSQEGRLSYEQYF. The DNA for the CDR3 is TGTGCCAGCAGCCAAGAAGGCAGGCTCTCCTACGAGCAGTACTTC.

The count of this clone is one. This CDR3 is CASSLSRQGAGNSPLHF. DNA for the CDR3: TGTGCCAGCAGTTTATCGAGACAGGGGGCTGGAAATTCACCCCTCCACTTT. The V call is TRBV27, the J call TRBJ1-6; 10 positions agree with TRBD1. This CDR3 spans 17 amino acids. V gave up 0 bases and J gave up 7 bases; unmatched junction bases: 6. Germline CDR1 is MNHEY and CDR2 is SMNVEV (reference sequence).